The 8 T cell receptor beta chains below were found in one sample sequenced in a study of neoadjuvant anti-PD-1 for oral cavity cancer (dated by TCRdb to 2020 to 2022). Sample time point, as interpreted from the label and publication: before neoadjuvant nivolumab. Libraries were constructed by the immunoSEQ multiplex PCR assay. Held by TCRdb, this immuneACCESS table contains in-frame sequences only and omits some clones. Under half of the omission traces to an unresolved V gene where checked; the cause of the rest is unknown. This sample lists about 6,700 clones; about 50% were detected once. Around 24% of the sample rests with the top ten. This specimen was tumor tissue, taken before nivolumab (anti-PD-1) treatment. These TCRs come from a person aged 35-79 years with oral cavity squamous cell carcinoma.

CDR3 nucleotide sequence: TGTGCCAGCAGCTTGGACAGGGGTTGGAGGGAAGCTTTCTTT. Translation: CASSLDRGWREAFF. The chain is built from TRBV5-8 and TRBJ1-1, with 7 positions matching TRBD1. The CDR3 loop spans 14 amino acids. J lost 8 bases, V lost 0 bases, and 7 bases had no gene match. Germline-derived CDR1 and CDR2 are SGHTS and YDEGEE. The variable domain in full, with the rest retrieved from reference TRBV5-8 and TRBJ1-1, is EAGVTQSPTHLIKTRGQQATLRCSPISGHTSVYWYQQALGLGLQFLLWYDEGEERNRGNFPPRFSGRQFPNYSSELNVNALELEDSALYLCASSLDRGWREAFFGQGTRLTVV.

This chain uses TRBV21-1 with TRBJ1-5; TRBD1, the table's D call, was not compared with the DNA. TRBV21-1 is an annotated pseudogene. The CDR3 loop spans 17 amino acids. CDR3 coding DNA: TGTGCCAGCAGCATCCTAGACAGGGTATACATCAATCGGCCCCAGCATTTT. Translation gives CASSILDRVYINRPQHF.

CDR3: CASSQVTSGGLDLNTGELFF. CDR3 nucleotide sequence: TGTGCCAGCAGCCAAGTCACTAGCGGGGGGCTCGACCTTAACACCGGGGAGCTGTTTTTT. This chain links TRBV4-2 with TRBJ2-2, with 12 bases identical to TRBD2. The ends lost 1 base at V and 2 bases at J; junction bases unmatched: 11. The length of the CDR3 is 20 residues. Per germline, CDR1 LGHNA and CDR2 YNFKEQ.

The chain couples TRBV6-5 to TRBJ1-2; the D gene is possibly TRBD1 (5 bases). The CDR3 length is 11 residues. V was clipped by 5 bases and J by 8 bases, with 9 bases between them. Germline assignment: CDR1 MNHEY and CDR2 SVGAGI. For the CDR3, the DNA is TGTGCCAGCAGTGAACGACAGGGCTACACCTTC. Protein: CASSERQGYTF.

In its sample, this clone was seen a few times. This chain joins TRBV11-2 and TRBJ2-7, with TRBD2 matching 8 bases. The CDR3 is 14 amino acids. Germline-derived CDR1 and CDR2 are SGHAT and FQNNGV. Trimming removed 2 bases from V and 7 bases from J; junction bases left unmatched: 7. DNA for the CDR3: TGTGCCAGCAGCTTACAGCGGGGGCCGGTTGAGCAGTACTTC. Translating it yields CASSLQRGPVEQYF.

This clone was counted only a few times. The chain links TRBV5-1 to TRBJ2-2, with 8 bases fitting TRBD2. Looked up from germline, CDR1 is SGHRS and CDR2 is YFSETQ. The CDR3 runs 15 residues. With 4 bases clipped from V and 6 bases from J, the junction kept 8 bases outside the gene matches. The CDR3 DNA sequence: TGCGCCAGCAGCGCGGGACTAGGGAGCTCCGGGGAGCTGTTTTTT. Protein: CASSAGLGSSGELFF.

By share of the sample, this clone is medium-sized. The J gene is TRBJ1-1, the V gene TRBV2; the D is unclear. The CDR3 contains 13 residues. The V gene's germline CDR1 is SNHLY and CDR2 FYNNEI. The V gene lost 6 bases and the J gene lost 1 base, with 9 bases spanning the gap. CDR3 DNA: TGTGCCAGCAGAGCACAGTGGAACACTGAAGCTTTCTTT. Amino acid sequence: CASRAQWNTEAFF.

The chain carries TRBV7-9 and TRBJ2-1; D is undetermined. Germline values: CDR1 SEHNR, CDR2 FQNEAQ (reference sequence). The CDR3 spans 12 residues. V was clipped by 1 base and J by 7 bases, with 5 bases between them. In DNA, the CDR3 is TGTGCCAGCAGCTTAGTGAGGAATGAGCAGTTCTTC. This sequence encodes CASSLVRNEQFF. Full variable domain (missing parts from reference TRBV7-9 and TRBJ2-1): DTGVSQNPRHKITKRGQNVTFRCDPISEHNRLYWYRQTLGQGPEFLTYFQNEAQLEKSRLLSDRFSAERPKGSFSTLEIQRTEQGDSAMYLCASSLVRNEQFFGPGTRLTVL.